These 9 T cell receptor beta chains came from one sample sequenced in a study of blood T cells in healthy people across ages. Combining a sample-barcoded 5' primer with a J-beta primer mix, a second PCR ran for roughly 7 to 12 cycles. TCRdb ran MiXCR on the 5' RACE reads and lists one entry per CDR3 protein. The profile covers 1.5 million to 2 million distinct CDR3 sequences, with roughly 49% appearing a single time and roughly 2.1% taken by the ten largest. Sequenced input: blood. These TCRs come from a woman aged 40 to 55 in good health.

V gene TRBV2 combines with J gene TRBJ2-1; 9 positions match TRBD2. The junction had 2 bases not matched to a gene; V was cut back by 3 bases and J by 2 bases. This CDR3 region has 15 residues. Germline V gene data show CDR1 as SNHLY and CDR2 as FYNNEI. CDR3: CASSDSGSTYNEQFF. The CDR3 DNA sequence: TGTGCCAGCAGTGATAGCGGGAGTACCTACAATGAGCAGTTCTTC.

CDR3 residues: CASSLGGDGTEQYF. The CDR3 region has the DNA TGCGCCAGCAGCTTGGGTGGGGACGGTACGGAGCAGTACTTC. The chain carries TRBV5-1 and TRBJ2-7; D possibly matches TRBD1 or TRBD2 (5 bases each). This CDR3 has 14 residues. V was pared by 0 bases and J by 7 bases, with 14 bases between. Germline V gene lookup returns CDR1 SGHRS and CDR2 YFSETQ.

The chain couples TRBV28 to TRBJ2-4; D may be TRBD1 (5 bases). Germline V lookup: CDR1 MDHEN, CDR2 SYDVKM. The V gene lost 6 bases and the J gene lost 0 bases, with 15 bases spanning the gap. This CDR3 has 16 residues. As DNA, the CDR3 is TGTGCCAGCAGCCCCCAGGGCTTCCTAGCCAAAAACATTCAGTACTTC. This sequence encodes CASSPQGFLAKNIQYF.

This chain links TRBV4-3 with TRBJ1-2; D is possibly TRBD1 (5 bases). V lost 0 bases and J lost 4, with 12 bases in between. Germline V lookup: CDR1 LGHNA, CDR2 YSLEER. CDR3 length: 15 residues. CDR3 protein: CASSQDMGELYGYTF. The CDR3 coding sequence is TGCGCCAGCAGCCAAGATATGGGGGAACTCTATGGCTACACCTTC.

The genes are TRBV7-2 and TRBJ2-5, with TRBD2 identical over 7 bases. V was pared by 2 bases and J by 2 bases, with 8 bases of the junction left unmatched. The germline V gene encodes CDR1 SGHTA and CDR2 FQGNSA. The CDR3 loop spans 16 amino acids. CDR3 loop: CASSLTPLAEQETQYF. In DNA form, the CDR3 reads TGTGCCAGCAGCTTAACTCCCCTAGCGGAACAAGAGACCCAGTACTTC.

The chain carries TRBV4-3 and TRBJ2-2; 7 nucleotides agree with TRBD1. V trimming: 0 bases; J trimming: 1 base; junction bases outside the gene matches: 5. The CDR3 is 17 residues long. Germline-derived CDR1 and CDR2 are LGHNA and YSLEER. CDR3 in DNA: TGCGCCAGCAGCCAAGATGACAGGGTGCAGAACACCGGGGAGCTGTTTTTT. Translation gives CASSQDDRVQNTGELFF.

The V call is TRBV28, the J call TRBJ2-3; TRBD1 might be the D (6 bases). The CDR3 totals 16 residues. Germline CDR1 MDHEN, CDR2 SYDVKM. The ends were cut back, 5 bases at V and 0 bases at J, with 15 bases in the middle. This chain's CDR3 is CASSPRGHPSTDTQYF. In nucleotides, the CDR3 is TGTGCCAGCAGTCCCAGGGGACACCCTAGCACAGATACGCAGTATTTT.

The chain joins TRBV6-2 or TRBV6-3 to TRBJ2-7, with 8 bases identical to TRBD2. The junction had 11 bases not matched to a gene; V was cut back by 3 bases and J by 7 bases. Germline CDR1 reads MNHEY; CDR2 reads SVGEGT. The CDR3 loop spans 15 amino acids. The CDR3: CASSYRLAGFNEQYF. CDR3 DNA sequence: TGTGCCAGCAGTTATCGGCTAGCGGGCTTTAATGAGCAGTACTTC.

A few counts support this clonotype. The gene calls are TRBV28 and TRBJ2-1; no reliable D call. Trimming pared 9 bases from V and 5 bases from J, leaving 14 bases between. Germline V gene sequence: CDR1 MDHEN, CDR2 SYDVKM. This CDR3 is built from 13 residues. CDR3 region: CASNKPWHNEQFF. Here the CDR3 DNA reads TGTGCCAGTAACAAACCTTGGCACAATGAGCAGTTCTTC.